This T cell receptor (beta chain) was documented in a study of CD8+CD57+ T cells in acquired aplastic anemia. In germline, CDR1 is LNHNV, CDR2 YYDKDF (reference sequence). The length of the CDR3 is 16 residues. V was clipped by 4 bases and J by 1 base, with 14 bases between them. Profiling of TCR beta VDJ combinations and CDR3 sequences used genomic DNA as template. TCRdb itself ran the reads through MiXCR, one entry per CDR3 protein. This sample has roughly 61,000 distinct CDR3 sequences, with around 57% found just once. Selection for sequencing was limited to patients who had shown CD8+CD57+ cell expansion by flow cytometry.

The source of this sequence is a human donor with aplastic anemia. The gene calls are TRBV15 and TRBJ2-1; D is possibly TRBD1 or TRBD2 (5 bases each). The source material was sorted CD4+, CD8+, or CD8+CD57+ T cells (not recorded which) from PBMCs. CDR3 region: CATSIRDAASYNEQFF. CDR3 nucleotide sequence: TGTGCCACCAGCATCCGGGACGCCGCATCCTACAATGAGCAGTTCTTC. Combining the CDR3 with reference TRBV15 and TRBJ2-1 gives the whole variable domain DAMVIQNPRYQVTQFGKPVTLSCSQTLNHNVMYWYQQKSSQAPKLLFHYYDKDFNNEADTPDNFQSRRPNTSFCFLDIRSPGLGDTAMYLCATSIRDAASYNEQFFGPGTRLTVL.